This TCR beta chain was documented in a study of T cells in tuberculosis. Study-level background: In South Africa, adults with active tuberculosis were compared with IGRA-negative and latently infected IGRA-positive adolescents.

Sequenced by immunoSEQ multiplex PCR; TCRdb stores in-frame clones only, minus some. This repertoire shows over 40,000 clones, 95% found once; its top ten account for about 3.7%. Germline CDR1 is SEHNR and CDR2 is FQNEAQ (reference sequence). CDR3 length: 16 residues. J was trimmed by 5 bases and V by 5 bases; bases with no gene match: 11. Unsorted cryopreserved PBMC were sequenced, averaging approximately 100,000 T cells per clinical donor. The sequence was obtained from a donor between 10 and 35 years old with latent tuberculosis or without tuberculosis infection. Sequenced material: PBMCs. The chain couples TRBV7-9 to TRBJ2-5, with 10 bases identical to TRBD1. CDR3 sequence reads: CASSTGTGALRETQYF. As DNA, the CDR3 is TGTGCCAGCAGCACCGGGACAGGGGCGTTGAGGGAGACCCAGTACTTC.